This T cell receptor (beta chain) came from a study of blood T cell repertoires in COVID-19. Study information: Sources were T cells, B-cell-depleted T cells, or PBMCs; the material itself was cDNA or gDNA.

Seattle participants joined during active infection and were tracked over time. This clone was observed once. CDR1 is MRHNA and CDR2 is SNTAGT in the germline V gene. The ends were cut back, 6 bases at V and 8 bases at J, with 18 bases in the middle. The CDR3 spans 14 residues. Methods used by the authors: Counts of nucleated cells, estimated from reference gene primer amplification, were obtained. Sequenced by immunoSEQ multiplex PCR; TCRdb stores in-frame clones only, minus some. Clone size and V and J calls were adopted from that table, with D and trimming inferred from the DNA. This sample carries about 160,000 clones, around 82% of them seen once, and the ten largest clones take 6.5% to 7.5%.

The chain recombines TRBV6-4 with TRBJ2-3; D possibly corresponds to TRBD1 (6 bases). The sequenced sample consisted of peripheral blood. This sequence was found in a man older than 75 with COVID-19, enrolled during active disease. Here the CDR3 DNA reads TGTGCCAGCAGCGTTCCAAGGACAGCCAGTACGCAGTATTTT. It translates to CASSVPRTASTQYF.